This TCR beta chain was identified in a study of CD8 T cells in Susac syndrome. Study conclusions and caveats: The CD4+ T cell repertoires, which came from Susac syndrome patients, showed no sign of clonal expansion.

It was with random hexamers that 0.5 to 1 ug RNA was reverse transcribed. TCRdb analysed the immunoSEQ multiplex PCR reads with MiXCR anew, one entry per CDR3 protein. The data show under 150,000 distinct CDR3 sequences, with approximately 95% seen just once and 0.14% held by the top ten. A word on this clonotype: Its specificity is not known.

CDR3 size: 16 residues. Per the germline V gene, CDR1 is MGHDK and CDR2 is SYGVNS. Trimming shortened V by 2 bases and J by 6 bases, and 18 bases separated the two germline ends. The clonotype originates from a human donor with Susac syndrome. The rearrangement joins TRBV25-1 to TRBJ2-3, with D perhaps TRBD2 (5 bases). The sequenced sample was CD4+ T cells from PBMCs. This CDR3 is CASSEGGTGFWDTQYF. The CDR3 DNA reads TGTGCCAGCAGTGAAGGTGGAACGGGGTTTTGGGATACGCAGTATTTT.